The 20 T cell receptor beta chains reported below all come from one sample, sequenced in a study of response to subunit inactivated influenza vaccine. MiXCR, applied by TCRdb to the RT-PCR reads, yields one record per CDR3 protein. Among 250,000 to 350,000 distinct CDR3 sequences listed, roughly 20% were seen once. The sample in question was PBMCs from blood, obtained less than 22 months after vaccination. These receptor sequences come from a man aged 50 to 69 who received an inactivated influenza vaccine.

This chain uses TRBV9 with TRBJ2-2, with no clear D. Trimming shortened V by 4 bases and J by 6 bases, and 13 bases separated the two germline ends. Germline V gene lookup returns CDR1 SGDLS and CDR2 YYNGEE. CDR3 length equals 14 residues. Here the CDR3 reads CASSLTTAPGELFF. The DNA for the CDR3 is TGTGCCAGCAGCCTCACGACCGCCCCCGGGGAGCTGTTTTTT.

This clonotype has a handful of counts. V is TRBV20-1 and J is TRBJ1-6; a weak D match, TRBD1 (5 bases). In germline, CDR1 is DFQATT, CDR2 SNEGSKA (reference sequence). The CDR3 runs 13 residues. V was cut by 5 bases and J by 8 bases, with 13 bases left in between. CDR3 sequence: CSAATGVDSPLHF. The CDR3 DNA sequence: TGCAGTGCTGCAACGGGGGTGGATTCACCCCTCCACTTT.

The sample holds many counts of this clonotype. This chain uses TRBV15 with TRBJ1-2; a weak D match, TRBD1 (5 bases). CDR3 length: 15 residues. Trimming shortened V by 2 bases and J by 2 bases, and 12 bases separated the two germline ends. Germline CDR1 LNHNV, CDR2 YYDKDF (reference sequence). CDR3 sequence (DNA): TGTGCCACCAGCAGACGCCGGGGCTCAAACTATGGCTACACCTTC. Residues: CATSRRRGSNYGYTF. Together with reference TRBV15 and TRBJ1-2, the CDR3 gives the full variable domain: DAMVIQNPRYQVTQFGKPVTLSCSQTLNHNVMYWYQQKSSQAPKLLFHYYDKDFNNEADTPDNFQSRRPNTSFCFLDIRSPGLGDTAMYLCATSRRRGSNYGYTFGSGTRLTVV.

The chain is built from TRBV7-2 and TRBJ2-1; TRBD2 is a possible D gene (6 bases). The CDR3 runs to 13 residues. Per germline, CDR1 SGHTA and CDR2 FQGNSA. V shed 6 bases and J shed 2 bases, with 8 bases lying between them. The CDR3 is CASRVAAYNEQFF. The CDR3 DNA is TGTGCCAGCAGGGTAGCGGCCTACAATGAGCAGTTCTTC.

This clonotype occurred a few times. The chain carries TRBV2 and TRBJ1-2, with a tentative D call TRBD1 (6 bases). CDR3 length: 12 amino acids. Trimming pared 6 bases from V and 4 bases from J, leaving 9 bases between. Germline CDR1 is SNHLY and CDR2 is FYNNEI. CDR3 DNA: TGTGCCAGCAGCGACAGGATCTATGGCTACACCTTC. Translated: CASSDRIYGYTF. The full variable domain, rest sourced from reference TRBV2 and TRBJ1-2, is EPEVTQTPSHQVTQMGQEVILRCVPISNHLYFYWYRQILGQKVEFLVSFYNNEISEKSEIFDDQFSVERPDGSNFTLKIRSTKLEDSAMYFCASSDRIYGYTFGSGTRLTVV.

This chain joins TRBV10-3 and TRBJ1-6; 10 positions agree with TRBD1. The CDR3 runs to 16 residues. Germline V gives CDR1 ENHRY, CDR2 SYGVKD. V was clipped by 5 bases and J by 7 bases; unmatched bases: 8. The CDR3 nucleotides are TGTGCCATCAGTCCCGGGACAGGGGTTTCAAATTCACCCCTCCACTTT. This sequence encodes CAISPGTGVSNSPLHF.

The genes are TRBV12-3 or TRBV12-4 and TRBJ1-3; TRBD1 is a possible D gene (5 bases). This CDR3 spans 16 amino acids. Trimming left V 6 bases short and J 0 bases short, with 15 bases between. CDR3 sequence reads: CASRLSWTSSGNTIYF. CDR3 coding DNA: TGTGCCAGCAGGCTGTCGTGGACAAGCTCTGGAAACACCATATATTTT.

This clonotype has more than one count but fewer than ten. This chain links TRBV12-3 or TRBV12-4 with TRBJ1-5, with 9 bases identical to TRBD1. V was pared by 6 bases and J by 2 bases, with 5 bases of the junction left unmatched. This CDR3 contains 15 residues. CDR3 in amino acids: CASRGQGLGNQPQHF. The CDR3 DNA sequence: TGTGCCAGCAGGGGACAGGGTCTCGGCAATCAGCCCCAGCATTTT.

This clonotype has a handful of counts. V gene TRBV20-1 combines with J gene TRBJ1-2, with D possibly being TRBD1 (6 bases). V gave up 4 bases and J gave up 5 bases, with 8 bases separating them. Looked up from germline, CDR1 is DFQATT and CDR2 is SNEGSKA (reference sequence). The CDR3 totals 11 residues. CDR3 DNA: TGCAGTGCTAAAGGACAGTATGGCTACACCTTC. Protein product: CSAKGQYGYTF.

The V call is TRBV7-2, the J call TRBJ2-7; possible D gene TRBD2, 6 bases. This CDR3 has 15 residues. Germline V gene sequence: CDR1 SGHTA, CDR2 FQGNSA. V dropped 1 base and J dropped 2 bases, with 12 bases sitting between them. CDR3 DNA sequence: TGTGCCAGCAGCTTAGGTTCGGGGGACCCCTACGAGCAGTACTTC. Translation gives CASSLGSGDPYEQYF.

The chain joins TRBV7-2 to TRBJ2-3, with D hard to call. V lost 1 base, J lost 5 bases, and 7 bases lay in between. The germline V gene has CDR1 SGHTA and CDR2 FQGNSA. This CDR3 contains 13 residues. Here the CDR3 DNA reads TGTGCCAGCAGCTTAGTGACCTTAGATACGCAGTATTTT. Translated: CASSLVTLDTQYF.

The chain joins TRBV30 to TRBJ1-4; no clear D gene. The CDR3 sequence is 16 residues long. Germline V lookup: CDR1 GTSNPN, CDR2 SVGIG (reference sequence). Trimming cost V 0 bases and J 5 bases, with 16 bases left between them. Here the CDR3 reads CAWSVGMTPRNEKLFF. The CDR3 DNA reads as TGTGCCTGGAGTGTAGGGATGACACCCCGCAATGAAAAACTGTTTTTT.

About this clonotype: At one boundary the junction diverges from the germline segment, which might be a read error. V is TRBV6-2 or TRBV6-3 and J is TRBJ2-3; D is unresolved. This CDR3 has 14 amino acids. Germline V gene lookup returns CDR1 MNHEY and CDR2 SVGEGT. This CDR3 is CASSYLLRTDTQYF. CDR3 nucleotides: TGTGCCAGCAGCTACTTGTTGAGGACAGATACGCAGTATTTT.

This clonotype has just a few counts. This chain uses TRBV19 with TRBJ1-5; TRBD1 is a possible D gene (5 bases). CDR3 length: 14 amino acids. Deletions cut 4 bases from V and 5 bases from J, with 12 bases between. Germline-derived CDR1 and CDR2 are LNHDA and SQIVND (reference sequence). CDR3: CASSRGAVDQPQHF. The CDR3 DNA reads TGTGCCAGTAGTAGAGGGGCTGTTGATCAGCCCCAGCATTTT. The full variable domain, completed using reference TRBV19 and TRBJ1-5, is DGGITQSPKYLFRKEGQNVTLSCEQNLNHDAMYWYRQDPGQGLRLIYYSQIVNDFQKGDIAEGYSVSREKKESFPLTVTSAQKNPTAFYLCASSRGAVDQPQHFGDGTRLSIL.

The chain joins TRBV30 to TRBJ1-2, with a possible D match to TRBD1 (6 bases). This CDR3 region has 13 residues. The germline V gene has CDR1 GTSNPN and CDR2 SVGIG (reference sequence). The V and J ends lost 4 bases and 4 bases respectively, with 13 bases between them. The CDR3 region is CAWTPGTSYGYTF. CDR3 sequence (DNA): TGTGCCTGGACACCCGGGACATCCTATGGCTACACCTTC.

The rearrangement links TRBV2 to TRBJ1-5; 7 bases align to TRBD1. There are 15 residues in the CDR3. V trimming: 6 bases; J trimming: 6 bases; junction bases outside the gene matches: 11. Germline V CDR1 and CDR2: SNHLY, FYNNEI. CDR3 sequence: CASRGSDRVGQPQHF. CDR3 nucleotide sequence: TGTGCCAGCAGAGGCAGCGACAGGGTAGGTCAGCCCCAGCATTTT.

This clonotype was picked up a small number of times. The chain employs TRBV6-2 or TRBV6-3 and TRBJ1-2, with D maybe TRBD1 (5 bases). CDR1 and CDR2 from the germline V gene are MNHEY and SVGEGT. The CDR3 totals 15 residues. V dropped 3 bases and J dropped 2 bases, with 13 bases sitting between them. The DNA of the CDR3 is TGTGCCAGCAGTTATCTGGAGGGACCCAACTATGGCTACACCTTC. This sequence encodes CASSYLEGPNYGYTF.

V gene TRBV20-1 combines with J gene TRBJ2-7; 9 nucleotides line up with TRBD2. V lost 0 bases to trimming and J lost 3 bases; unmatched junction nucleotides: 6. Germline CDR1 is DFQATT and CDR2 is SNEGSKA (reference sequence). CDR3 length: 15 amino acids. The CDR3 loop reads CSAREPSGVYYEQYF. CDR3 bases: TGCAGTGCTAGAGAACCTAGCGGGGTTTACTACGAGCAGTACTTC.

This clonotype was recorded at least ten times. The genes are TRBV10-2 and TRBJ2-2; D is unclear. V lost 6 bases to trimming and J lost 4 bases, with 3 bases between them. The CDR3 spans 11 residues. Germline values: CDR1 WSHSY, CDR2 SAAADI. For the CDR3, the DNA is TGCGCCAGCAGCGGCACCGGGGAGCTGTTTTTT. Residues: CASSGTGELFF.

Only a few counts were recorded for this clonotype. The chain has TRBV7-2 and TRBJ2-3; D gene unclear. Germline CDR1 is SGHTA and CDR2 is FQGNSA. The CDR3 loop spans 13 amino acids. Trimming took off 2 bases at V and 2 bases at J, with 5 bases between the two ends. The CDR3 nucleotides read TGTGCCAGCAGCTTACAGGTCACAGATACGCAGTATTTT. Translating it yields CASSLQVTDTQYF.